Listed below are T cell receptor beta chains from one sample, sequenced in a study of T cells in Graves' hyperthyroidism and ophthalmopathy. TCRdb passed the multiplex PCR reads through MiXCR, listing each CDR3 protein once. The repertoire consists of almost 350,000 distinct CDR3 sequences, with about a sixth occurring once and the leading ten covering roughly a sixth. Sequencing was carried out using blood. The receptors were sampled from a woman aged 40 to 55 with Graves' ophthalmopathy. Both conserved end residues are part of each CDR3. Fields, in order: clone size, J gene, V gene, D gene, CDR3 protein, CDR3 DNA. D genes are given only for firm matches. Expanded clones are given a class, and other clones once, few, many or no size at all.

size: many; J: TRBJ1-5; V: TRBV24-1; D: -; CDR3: CATSPRGGQPQHF; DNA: TGTGCCACCAGTCCCCGGGGAGGGCAGCCCCAGCATTTT
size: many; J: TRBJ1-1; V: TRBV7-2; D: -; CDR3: CASSPGVGVENTEAFF; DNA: TGTGCCAGCAGCCCCGGCGTGGGGGTGGAGAACACTGAAGCTTTCTTT
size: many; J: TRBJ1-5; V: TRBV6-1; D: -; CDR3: CASRGEPHSNQPQHF; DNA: TGTGCCAGCAGGGGGGAGCCCCATAGCAATCAGCCCCAGCATTTT
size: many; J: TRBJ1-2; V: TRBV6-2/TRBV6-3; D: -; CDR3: CASTAVWEMNYGYTF; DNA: TGTGCCAGCACCGCGGTATGGGAAATGAACTATGGCTACACCTTC
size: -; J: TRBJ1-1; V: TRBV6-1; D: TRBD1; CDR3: CASSPRQGARTEAFF; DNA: TGTGCCAGCAGTCCAAGACAGGGGGCACGAACTGAAGCTTTCTTT
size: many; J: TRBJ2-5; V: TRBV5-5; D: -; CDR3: CASSLNIGGGAETQYF; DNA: TGTGCCAGCAGCTTGAATATCGGGGGTGGAGCAGAGACCCAGTACTTC
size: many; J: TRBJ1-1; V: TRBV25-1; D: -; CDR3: CASSEYGAREAFF; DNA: TGTGCCAGCAGTGAATATGGGGCCAGAGAAGCTTTCTTT
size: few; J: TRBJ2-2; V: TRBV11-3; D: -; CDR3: CASTYNTGELFF; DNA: TGTGCCAGCACCTACAACACCGGGGAGCTGTTTTTT
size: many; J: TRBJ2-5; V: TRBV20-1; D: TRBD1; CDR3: CSASQGVVSETQYF; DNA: TGCAGTGCTAGCCAGGGGGTAGTGTCTGAGACCCAGTACTTC
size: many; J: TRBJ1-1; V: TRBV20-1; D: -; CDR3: CSARALLGTAEAFF; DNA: TGCAGTGCTAGAGCACTACTGGGGACCGCTGAAGCTTTCTTT
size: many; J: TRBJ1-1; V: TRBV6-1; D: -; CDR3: CASSEWQGAEAFF; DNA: TGTGCCAGCAGTGAATGGCAGGGCGCTGAAGCTTTCTTT
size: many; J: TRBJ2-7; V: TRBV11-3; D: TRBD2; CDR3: CASSPREGEEQYF; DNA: TGTGCCAGCAGCCCACGGGAGGGCGAGGAGCAGTACTTC
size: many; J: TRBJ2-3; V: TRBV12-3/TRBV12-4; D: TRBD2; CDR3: CASNPTSGRTNTQYF; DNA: TGTGCCAGCAATCCCACTAGCGGGAGGACTAATACGCAGTATTTT
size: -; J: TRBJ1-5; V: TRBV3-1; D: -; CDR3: CASSQRDSNQPQHF; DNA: TGTGCCAGCAGCCAGAGGGATAGCAATCAGCCCCAGCATTTT
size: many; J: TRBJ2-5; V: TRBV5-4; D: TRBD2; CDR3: CASSFFVGAGETQYF; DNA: TGTGCCAGCAGCTTCTTCGTGGGAGCGGGGGAGACCCAGTACTTC
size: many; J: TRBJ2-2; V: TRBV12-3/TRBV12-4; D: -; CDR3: CASSLFRSRALTGELFF; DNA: TGTGCCAGCAGCCTTTTTAGGTCGCGGGCGCTCACCGGGGAGCTGTTTTTT
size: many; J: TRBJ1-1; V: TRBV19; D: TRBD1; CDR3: CASSIRTGPNTEAFF; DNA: TGTGCCAGTAGTATAAGGACAGGGCCGAACACTGAAGCTTTCTTT
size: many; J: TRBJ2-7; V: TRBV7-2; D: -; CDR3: CASSPRAGEGYEQYF; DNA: TGTGCCAGCAGCCCCCGCGCAGGGGAGGGCTACGAGCAGTACTTC
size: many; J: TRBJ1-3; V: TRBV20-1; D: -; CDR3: CSAKRPFGRSGNTIYF; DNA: TGCAGTGCCAAAAGACCGTTCGGAAGGTCTGGAAACACCATATATTTT
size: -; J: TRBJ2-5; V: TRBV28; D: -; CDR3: CATSEGTNQETQYF; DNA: TGTGCCACCAGTGAAGGGACCAACCAAGAGACCCAGTACTTC
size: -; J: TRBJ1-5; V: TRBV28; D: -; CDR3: CASNWGNQPQPF; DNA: TGTGCCAGCAACTGGGGCAATCAGCCCCAGCCTTTT
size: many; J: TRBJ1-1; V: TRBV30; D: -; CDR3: CAWSMGKKAFF; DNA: TGTGCCTGGAGTATGGGAAAAAAAGCTTTCTTT
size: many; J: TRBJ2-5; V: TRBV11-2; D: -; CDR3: CASSSLSPLRAQETQYF; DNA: TGTGCCAGCAGCTCGTTGAGCCCCCTGCGGGCCCAAGAGACCCAGTACTTC
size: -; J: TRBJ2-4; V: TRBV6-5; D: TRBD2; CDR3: CASSCPLAGLAKNIQYF; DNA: TGTGCCAGCAGTTGCCCCTTAGCGGGCCTAGCCAAAAACATTCAGTACTTC
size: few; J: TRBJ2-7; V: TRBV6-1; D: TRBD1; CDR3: CASSRDRDAYEQYF; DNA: TGTGCCAGCAGCCGGGACAGGGATGCCTACGAGCAGTACTTC
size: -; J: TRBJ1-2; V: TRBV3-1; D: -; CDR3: CASSRTAGYTF; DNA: TGTGCCAGCAGCCGGACAGCCGGCTACACCTTC
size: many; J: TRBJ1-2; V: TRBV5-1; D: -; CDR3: CASSLAVLGTYGYTF; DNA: TGCGCCAGCAGCTTGGCTGTTCTCGGAACCTATGGCTACACCTTC
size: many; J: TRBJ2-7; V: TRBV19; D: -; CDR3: CASSISRGSYEQYF; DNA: TGTGCCAGTAGTATAAGTCGAGGCTCCTACGAGCAGTACTTC
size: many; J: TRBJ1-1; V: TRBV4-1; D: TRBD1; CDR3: CASSQVAGTGTAFF; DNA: TGCGCCAGCAGCCAAGTGGCCGGGACAGGGACGGCTTTCTTT
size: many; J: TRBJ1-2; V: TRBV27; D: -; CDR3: CASSFRRASGYTF; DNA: TGTGCCAGCAGTTTCAGGAGAGCCAGTGGCTACACCTTC
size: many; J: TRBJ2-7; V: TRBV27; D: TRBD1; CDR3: CASSMGTDYEQYF; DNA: TGTGCCAGCTCCATGGGGACAGACTACGAGCAGTACTTC
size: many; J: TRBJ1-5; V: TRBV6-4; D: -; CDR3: CASSEGTGQPQHF; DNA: TGTGCCAGCAGCGAGGGTACGGGTCAGCCCCAGCATTTT
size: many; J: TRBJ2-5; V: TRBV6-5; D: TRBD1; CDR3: CASRRRDRAEETQYF; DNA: TGTGCCAGCAGGCGCCGGGACAGGGCTGAGGAGACCCAGTACTTC
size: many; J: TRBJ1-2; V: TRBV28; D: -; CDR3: CASSLSGKGPEGDGYTF; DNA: TGTGCCAGCAGTTTATCAGGGAAAGGCCCGGAGGGCGATGGCTACACCTTC
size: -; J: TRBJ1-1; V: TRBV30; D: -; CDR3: CALKQGRATEAFF; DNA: TGTGCCTTGAAACAGGGTCGAGCGACTGAAGCTTTCTTT
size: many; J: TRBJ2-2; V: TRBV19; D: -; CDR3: CAGGFGPGELFF; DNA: TGTGCCGGGGGGTTCGGCCCCGGGGAGCTGTTTTTT
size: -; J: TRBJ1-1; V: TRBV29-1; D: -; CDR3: CSVQGITEAFF; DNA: TGCAGCGTTCAGGGCATCACTGAAGCTTTCTTT
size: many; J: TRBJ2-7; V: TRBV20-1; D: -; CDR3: CSARAPGGHSYEQYF; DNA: TGCAGTGCTAGAGCCCCCGGAGGCCACTCCTACGAGCAGTACTTC
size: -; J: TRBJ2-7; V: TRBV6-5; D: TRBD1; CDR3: CASSYADRVREQSF; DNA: TGTGCCAGCAGTTACGCGGACAGGGTACGGGAGCAGTCCTTC
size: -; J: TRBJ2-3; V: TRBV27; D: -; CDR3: CASSLGGVITDTQYF; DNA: TGTGCCAGCAGTTTGGGGGGAGTCATCACAGATACGCAGTATTTT
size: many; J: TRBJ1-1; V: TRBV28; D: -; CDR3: CASRSNTEAFF; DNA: TGTGCCAGCAGATCGAACACTGAAGCTTTCTTT
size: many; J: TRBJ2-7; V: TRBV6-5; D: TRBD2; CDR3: CASRTSGSYEQYF; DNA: TGTGCCTCCCGGACTAGCGGGAGCTACGAGCAGTACTTC
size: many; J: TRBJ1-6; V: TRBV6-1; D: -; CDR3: CASRGNSPLHF; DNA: TGTGCCAGCAGGGGGAATTCACCCCTCCACTTT
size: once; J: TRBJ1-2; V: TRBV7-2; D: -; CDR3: CASSPGGHSGGYTF; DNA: TGCGCCAGCAGCCCGGGTGGACATTCCGGTGGCTACACCTTC
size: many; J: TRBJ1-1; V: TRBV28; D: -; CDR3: CASSFIVGGFEAFF; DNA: TGTGCCAGCAGTTTTATTGTAGGGGGATTCGAAGCTTTCTTT
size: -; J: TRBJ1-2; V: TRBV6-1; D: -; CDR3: CASSFGFPSGYIF; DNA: TGTGCCAGCAGCTTCGGGTTTCCGTCTGGCTACATCTTC
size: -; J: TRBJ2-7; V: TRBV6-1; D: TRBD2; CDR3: CASLSGRLGYEQYF; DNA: TGTGCCAGCCTTAGCGGGAGGCTCGGCTACGAGCAGTACTTC
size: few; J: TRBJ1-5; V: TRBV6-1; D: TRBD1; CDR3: CASSLGQGDNQPQHF; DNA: TGTGCCAGCAGCCTCGGACAGGGTGACAATCAGCCCCAGCATTTT
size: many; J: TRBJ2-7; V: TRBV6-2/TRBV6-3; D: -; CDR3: CASSYRASTYEQYF; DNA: TGTGCCAGCAGTTACAGGGCGTCTACCTACGAGCAGTACTTC
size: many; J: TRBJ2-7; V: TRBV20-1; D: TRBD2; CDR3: CSAVTSDGSYEQYF; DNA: TGCAGTGCAGTTACTAGCGATGGTTCCTACGAGCAGTACTTC
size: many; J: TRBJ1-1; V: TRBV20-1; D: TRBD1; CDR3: CSATDRDMNTEAFF; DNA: TGCAGTGCTACGGACAGGGACATGAACACTGAAGCTTTCTTT
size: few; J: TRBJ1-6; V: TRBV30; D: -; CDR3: CAWKGRRTNSPLHF; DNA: TGTGCCTGGAAGGGTAGGCGGACAAATTCACCCCTCCACTTT
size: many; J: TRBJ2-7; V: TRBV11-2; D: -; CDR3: CASSLRRDHEQYF; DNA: TGTGCCAGCAGCTTAAGGAGGGACCACGAGCAGTACTTC
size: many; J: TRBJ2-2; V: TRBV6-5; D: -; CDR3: CASSYSKVLNTGELFF; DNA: TGTGCCAGCAGTTACTCGAAAGTTCTGAACACCGGGGAGCTGTTTTTT
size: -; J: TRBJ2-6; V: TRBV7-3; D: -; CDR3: CASSPGQPLSGANVLSF; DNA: TGTGCCAGCAGCCCCGGACAGCCACTCTCTGGGGCCAACGTCCTGAGTTTC
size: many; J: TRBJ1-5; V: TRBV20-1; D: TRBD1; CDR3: CSARVQPRDRGLGNQPQHF; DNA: TGCAGTGCTAGAGTTCAACCCCGGGACAGGGGTTTGGGCAATCAGCCCCAGCATTTT
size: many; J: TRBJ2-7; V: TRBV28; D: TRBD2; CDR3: CASRGLAGDSYEQYF; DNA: TGTGCCAGCAGGGGCCTAGCGGGTGATTCCTACGAGCAGTACTTC